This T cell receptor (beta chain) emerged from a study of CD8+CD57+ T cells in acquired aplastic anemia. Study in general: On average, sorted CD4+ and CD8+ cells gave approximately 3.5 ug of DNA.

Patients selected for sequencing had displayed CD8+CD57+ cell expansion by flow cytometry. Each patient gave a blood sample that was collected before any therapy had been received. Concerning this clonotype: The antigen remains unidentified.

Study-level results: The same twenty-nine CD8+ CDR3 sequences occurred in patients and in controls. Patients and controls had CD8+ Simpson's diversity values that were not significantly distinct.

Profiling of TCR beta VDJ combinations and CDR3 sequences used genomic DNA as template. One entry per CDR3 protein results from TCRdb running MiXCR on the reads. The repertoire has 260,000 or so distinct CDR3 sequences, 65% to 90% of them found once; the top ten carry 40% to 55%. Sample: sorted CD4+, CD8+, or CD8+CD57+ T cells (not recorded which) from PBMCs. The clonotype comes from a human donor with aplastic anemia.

CDR3 bases: TGTGCCACCAGCGGTGGGGGGGTCCATGAGCAGTTCTTC. Protein sequence: CATSGGGVHEQFF. The chain employs TRBV15 and TRBJ2-1; the match to TRBD2 covers 7 bases. J was trimmed by 8 bases and V by 5 bases; bases with no gene match: 6. The germline gives CDR1 LNHNV, CDR2 YYDKDF (reference sequence). The CDR3 has 13 residues.